These 22 T cell receptor beta chains were sequenced from one sample in a study of CD8+ T cells in alopecia areata. TCR sequencing used cDNA made by reverse transcription of extracted RNA. Profiled with immunoSEQ multiplex PCR; TCRdb holds only in-frame clones, not every one. The sample comprises 110,000 to 150,000 clones, roughly half of which are singletons, and roughly 0.99% rests with the top ten. The specimen was CD4+ T cells sorted from blood, collected at week 0. Source of these receptors: a human donor with alopecia areata.

This clone was recorded only once. The genes are TRBV5-1 and TRBJ2-7, with 8 bases fitting TRBD2. CDR3 length: 16 residues. V lost 1 base and J lost 1; bases outside the gene matches: 7. Per germline, CDR1 SGHRS and CDR2 YFSETQ. The CDR3 protein is CASSLISGSLSYEQYF. DNA of the CDR3: TGCGCCAGCAGCTTGATAAGCGGGAGTTTATCCTACGAGCAGTACTTC.

The chain employs TRBV29-1 and TRBJ1-1; possibly TRBD1 for D (6 bases). Germline CDR1 is SQVTM and CDR2 is ANQGSEA. This CDR3 is built from 13 residues. The V gene lost 4 bases and the J gene lost 4 bases, with 13 bases spanning the gap. CDR3 residues: CSVGAGVSTEAFF. The CDR3 nucleotides read TGCAGCGTTGGAGCAGGGGTGAGCACTGAAGCTTTCTTT.

The V call is TRBV7-9, the J call TRBJ2-2; no clear D. The CDR3 runs to 14 residues. Germline V gene data show CDR1 as SEHNR and CDR2 as FQNEAQ (reference sequence). Trimming took 4 bases from V and 4 from J, leaving 10 bases between them. This CDR3 reads CASSSQRITGELFF. Written as DNA, the CDR3 is TGTGCCAGCAGCTCCCAAAGGATCACCGGGGAGCTGTTTTTT.

The chain couples TRBV30 to TRBJ2-7; 9 positions agree with TRBD2. The CDR3 contains 14 residues. Germline V gene data show CDR1 as GTSNPN and CDR2 as SVGIG (reference sequence). The junction had 7 bases not matched to a gene; V was cut back by 4 bases and J by 3 bases. As DNA, the CDR3 is TGTGCCTGGAACCGTATAGCGGGAGTCTACGAGCAGTACTTC. It codes for CAWNRIAGVYEQYF.

This clone turned up a few times. The genes are TRBV30 and TRBJ2-1; D possibly corresponds to TRBD2 (5 bases). The ends were cut back, 6 bases at V and 0 bases at J, with 15 bases in the middle. The CDR3 spans 15 residues. Germline CDR1 GTSNPN, CDR2 SVGIG (reference sequence). The CDR3 DNA reads as TGTGCCTGTTTACTAGGCTCCGGCTCCTACAATGAGCAGTTCTTC. Encoded protein: CACLLGSGSYNEQFF.

The genes are TRBV29-1 and TRBJ2-4; TRBD2 matches 11 bases. The junction had 8 bases not matched to a gene; V was cut back by 4 bases and J by 9 bases. The germline V gene encodes CDR1 SQVTM and CDR2 ANQGSEA. This CDR3 has 14 residues. CDR3 amino acids: CSVATSGSVGIQYF. CDR3 DNA: TGCAGCGTTGCCACTAGCGGGAGTGTTGGCATTCAGTACTTC.

This clone was recorded a few times. This same CDR3 is encoded by further DNA sequences in the sample. The genes are TRBV29-1 and TRBJ2-2, with D maybe TRBD1 (5 bases). This CDR3 is 12 amino acids long. CDR1 is SQVTM and CDR2 is ANQGSEA in the germline V gene. V was clipped by 5 bases and J by 5 bases, with 9 bases between them. This chain's CDR3 is CSVLPGTGELFF. In DNA form, the CDR3 reads TGCAGCGTTTTACCAGGGACCGGGGAGCTGTTTTTT.

This clone appeared a single time. The chain uses TRBV18 and TRBJ2-7; D uncertain. Deletions cut 3 bases from V and 5 bases from J, with 14 bases between. The CDR3 consists of 14 residues. CDR1 KGHSH and CDR2 LQKENI come from the germline V gene. The CDR3 nucleotides are TGTGCCAGCTCACCTCAAGGGATTTCCGACGAGCAGTACTTC. Translating it yields CASSPQGISDEQYF.

A remark on this clone: At one end, the junction sequence differs from germline, possibly due to a read error. V is TRBV7-9 and J is TRBJ1-5; D is undetermined. The CDR3 is made up of 11 amino acids. Germline CDR1 is SEHNR and CDR2 is FQNEAQ (reference sequence). This CDR3 is CASRLDQPQHF. CDR3 nucleotides: TGTGCCAGCAGGTTAGATCAGCCCCAGCATTTT.

The chain uses TRBV6-6 and TRBJ2-1, with D possibly matching TRBD2 (6 bases). CDR3 size: 15 residues. V gave up 0 bases and J gave up 10 bases, with 16 bases separating them. CDR1 and CDR2 from the germline V gene are MNHNY and SVGAGI (reference sequence). The CDR3 sequence is CASSYSREATYEQFF. The CDR3 DNA reads as TGTGCCAGCAGTTACTCGAGGGAGGCCACCTACGAGCAGTTCTTC.

The chain employs TRBV7-8 and TRBJ1-4, with no clear D. V lost 5 bases and J lost 0, with 16 bases in between. The CDR3 is 17 residues long. Germline V gene lookup returns CDR1 SGHVS and CDR2 FQNEAQ. CDR3 amino acids: CASSRVLRGATNEKLFF. As DNA, the CDR3 is TGTGCCAGCAGCCGGGTTTTGAGAGGTGCAACTAATGAAAAACTGTTTTTT.

This clone was observed a few times. The chain has TRBV2 and TRBJ2-7; D not resolved. Trimming left V 7 bases short and J 3 bases short, with 13 bases between. Germline CDR1 and CDR2: SNHLY and FYNNEI. This CDR3 has 13 amino acids. The CDR3 sequence is CASTDRNHYEQYF. The CDR3 DNA reads as TGTGCCAGCACGGATAGAAACCACTACGAGCAGTACTTC.

The chain combines TRBV5-1 with TRBJ2-2; TRBD1 might be the D (5 bases). This CDR3 contains 15 residues. Germline assignment: CDR1 SGHRS and CDR2 YFSETQ. V was trimmed by 0 bases and J by 0 bases, leaving 6 bases between them. Here the CDR3 DNA reads TGCGCCAGCAGCTTGGCAGGGCCGAACACCGGGGAGCTGTTTTTT. It specifies CASSLAGPNTGELFF.

The chain combines TRBV4-1 with TRBJ2-7, with D perhaps assigned TRBD1 or TRBD2 (5 bases each). This CDR3 region has 13 residues. The ends were cut back, 2 bases at V and 5 bases at J, with 10 bases in the middle. The germline gives CDR1 MGHRA, CDR2 YSYEKL. The CDR3: CASSQRWGNEQYF. The CDR3, as DNA: TGCGCCAGCAGCCAAAGGTGGGGGAACGAGCAGTACTTC.

The sample holds a few counts of this clone. V is TRBV29-1 and J is TRBJ2-2; D gene uncertain. Germline loops: CDR1 SQVTM, CDR2 ANQGSEA. CDR3 size: 11 residues. The germline V and J ends were trimmed by 4 bases and 6 bases, with 6 bases remaining between them. The CDR3 region is CSVGAAGELFF. CDR3 coding DNA: TGCAGCGTTGGGGCAGCCGGGGAGCTGTTTTTT.

For the CDR3, the DNA is TGTGCCAGTAGTATCCAGGGGACCCCATATGGCTACACCTTC. Its protein is CASSIQGTPYGYTF. V is TRBV19 and J is TRBJ1-2; TRBD1 might be the D (6 bases). V lost 3 bases to trimming and J lost 5 bases, with 13 bases between them. From germline, CDR1 is LNHDA and CDR2 SQIVND (reference sequence). CDR3 length: 14 residues.

This clone was recorded many times. The genes are TRBV5-1 and TRBJ2-7, with a possible D match to TRBD2 (5 bases). The germline V gene has CDR1 SGHRS and CDR2 YFSETQ. This CDR3 is 11 amino acids long. Trimming pared 5 bases from V and 12 bases from J, leaving 15 bases between. CDR3 nucleotide sequence: TGCGCCAGCAGTTTAAGTAGCGCTCTGTACTTC. The encoded protein is CASSLSSALYF.

This clone was detected only a few times. The V call is TRBV29-1, the J call TRBJ2-2; D gene unclear. Trimming shortened V by 0 bases and J by 6 bases, and 8 bases separated the two germline ends. Germline lookup yields CDR1 SQVTM and CDR2 ANQGSEA. The CDR3 length is 13 residues. The CDR3 reads CSVEETRPGELFF. The CDR3 nucleotides read TGCAGCGTTGAAGAAACCCGACCCGGGGAGCTGTTTTTT.

This clone was seen just once. V and J are TRBV6-5 and TRBJ2-5; 8 positions match TRBD1. There are 14 residues in the CDR3. Germline loops: CDR1 MNHEY, CDR2 SVGAGI. V lost 6 bases and J lost 2; bases outside the gene matches: 5. CDR3 sequence (DNA): TGTGCCAGCAGATTGAACAGGGGGCAAGAGACCCAGTACTTC. This codes for CASRLNRGQETQYF.

This clone was seen only a few times. The rearrangement uses TRBV2 and TRBJ1-2; a weak D match, TRBD1 (5 bases). The length of the CDR3 is 13 residues. Germline CDR1 and CDR2: SNHLY and FYNNEI. Trimming left V 0 bases short and J 8 bases short, with 10 bases between. This chain's CDR3 is CASSEAGRDGYTF. Written as DNA, the CDR3 is TGTGCCAGCAGTGAAGCGGGAAGGGACGGCTACACCTTC.

This clone was detected only a few times. This sequence joins TRBV19 and TRBJ1-5, with 9 bases aligning to TRBD1. Trimming cost V 6 bases and J 6 bases; bases outside gene matches: 6. This CDR3 has 14 residues. Germline V lookup: CDR1 LNHDA, CDR2 SQIVND (reference sequence). CDR3 DNA sequence: TGTGCCAGTAGGTTACAGGGGGCAGCTCAGCCCCAGCATTTT. This gives the protein CASRLQGAAQPQHF.

The chain is built from TRBV9 and TRBJ2-1, with a possible D match to TRBD2 (6 bases). V was shortened by 0 bases and J by 3 bases, with 10 bases between the two germline ends. This CDR3 spans 15 amino acids. Germline CDR1 and CDR2: SGDLS and YYNGEE. CDR3: CASSVAGVFYNEQFF. The DNA for the CDR3 is TGTGCCAGCAGCGTAGCGGGAGTCTTCTACAATGAGCAGTTCTTC.